This T cell receptor beta chain was profiled in a study of T cells after yellow fever vaccination. TCRdb passed the 5' RACE reads through MiXCR, listing each CDR3 protein once. Of roughly 320,000 distinct CDR3 sequences in the sample, about 10% were seen once. This clonotype was seen a few times. Germline CDR1 and CDR2: SGHRS and YFSETQ. This CDR3 is 16 amino acids long. The ends lost 3 bases at V and 6 bases at J; junction bases unmatched: 6. This specimen was CD4+ T cells sorted from PBMCs, taken 45 days after the yellow fever booster vaccination. V usage is TRBV5-1 and J usage is TRBJ2-2; 12 bases match TRBD1. The clonotype comes from a man between 18 and 35 years old who received the YFV17D yellow fever vaccine. The CDR3 nucleotides are TGCGCCAGCAGCTCGGGACAGGGGGCGTTTTCCGGGGAGCTGTTTTTT. It is translated as CASSSGQGAFSGELFF.